These 27 T cell receptor beta chains came from one sample sequenced in a study of blood T cells in healthy people across ages. The authors ran a second PCR of roughly 6 to 12 cycles using a sample-barcoded 5' primer and a J-beta primer mix. In TCRdb, the 5' RACE reads were re-called with MiXCR into one record per CDR3 protein. The data contain 1.5 million to 2 million distinct CDR3 sequences, 28% of them seen just once; the ten biggest clones take up roughly 8%. The specimen was blood. The receptors were gathered from a woman aged 25-40 years in good health.

This clonotype was seen more than once but under ten times. The chain has TRBV12-3 or TRBV12-4 and TRBJ2-2; D might be TRBD1 or TRBD2, each matching 6 bases. Deletions cut 8 bases from V and 0 bases from J, with 10 bases between. This CDR3 region has 14 residues. DNA of the CDR3: TGTGCCAGCGTTCGGGGGCCGAACACCGGGGAGCTGTTTTTT. This sequence encodes CASVRGPNTGELFF.

A few counts support this clonotype. The chain recombines TRBV4-1 with TRBJ1-2; 8 bases agree with TRBD1. The junction had 12 bases not matched to a gene; V was cut back by 0 bases and J by 3 bases. This CDR3 is built from 18 residues. Germline loops: CDR1 MGHRA, CDR2 YSYEKL. The DNA for the CDR3 is TGCGCCAGCAGCCAAGAAGGTGTCGGGACAGGACAAGACTATGGCTACACCTTC. This encodes CASSQEGVGTGQDYGYTF.

This clonotype was observed a few times. This rearrangement joins TRBV20-1 to TRBJ2-3; the match to TRBD2 covers 8 bases. This CDR3 is built from 14 residues. V dropped 3 bases and J dropped 3; count of bases not matched to a gene: 5. The germline gives CDR1 DFQATT, CDR2 SNEGSKA (reference sequence). CDR3 sequence (DNA): TGCAGTGCTAGTTTACGGGAGGGTACAGATACGCAGTATTTT. It specifies CSASLREGTDTQYF.

This clonotype has only one observation. The junction departs from the called germline gene at one end, perhaps through a read error. V usage is TRBV7-2 and J usage is TRBJ2-3; TRBD1 aligns across 7 bases. CDR1 and CDR2 from the germline V gene are SGHTA and FQGNSA. This CDR3 has 18 residues. The CDR3 DNA reads as TGTGTCAGCAGCTTAAGGGCCCCAGGGGGTTCAAGCACAGATACGCAGTATTTT. It translates to CVSSLRAPGGSSTDTQYF.

V is TRBV10-3 and J is TRBJ1-1, with D perhaps matching TRBD1 (6 bases). Deletions cut 6 bases from V and 11 bases from J, with 16 bases between. CDR1 and CDR2 from the germline V gene are ENHRY and SYGVKD. The CDR3 extends over 12 amino acids. CDR3 bases: TGTGCCATCAGAGGGGGGGAGGATCGGGCTTTCTTT. Translation gives CAIRGGEDRAFF.

The genes are TRBV12-3 or TRBV12-4 and TRBJ1-5, with a possible D match to TRBD1 (6 bases). The length of the CDR3 is 14 residues. Trimming removed 6 bases from V and 5 bases from J, with 14 bases in between. Here the CDR3 reads CASRETGHHQPQHF. In DNA form, the CDR3 reads TGTGCCAGCAGAGAAACAGGGCACCATCAGCCCCAGCATTTT.

About this clonotype: One end of the junction varies from germline; a read error may be responsible. The chain combines TRBV11-2 with TRBJ2-1, with TRBD2 matching 9 bases. Germline V CDR1 and CDR2: SGHAT, FQNNGV. The CDR3 is 15 residues long. The CDR3 is CAGSPTSGPYNEQFF. The CDR3 DNA follows: TGTGCCGGCAGCCCAACTAGCGGGCCCTACAATGAGCAGTTCTTC.

For this clonotype: A read error is possible here, since a much larger clone lies one base away. The V and J genes are TRBV5-1 and TRBJ2-7; unclear D gene. This CDR3 spans 16 amino acids. Germline V CDR1 and CDR2: SGHRS, YFSETQ. CDR3 loop: CASSLASISGGYKQYF. CDR3 DNA: TGCGCCAGCAGCTTGGCCAGCATAAGTGGCGGCTACAAGCAGTACTTC.

The chain recombines TRBV20-1 with TRBJ1-5; the D is unclear. V dropped 6 bases and J dropped 8 bases, with 17 bases sitting between them. The germline V gene has CDR1 DFQATT and CDR2 SNEGSKA (reference sequence). This CDR3 is 13 amino acids long. The CDR3 DNA sequence: TGCAGTGCCTCGGGGTCCCGGCCTGAGCCCCAGCATTTT. Its protein is CSASGSRPEPQHF.

The gene calls are TRBV6-5 and TRBJ2-1; D not resolved. Looked up from germline, CDR1 is MNHEY and CDR2 is SVGAGI. The CDR3 has 15 amino acids. V was pared by 7 bases and J by 5 bases, with 18 bases between. CDR3 region: CASNTQWRGHNEQFF. The CDR3 DNA follows: TGTGCCAGCAACACTCAGTGGAGAGGTCACAATGAGCAGTTCTTC.

This clonotype was seen more than once but under ten times. V and J are TRBV7-9 and TRBJ2-5; the D is unclear. V shed 1 base and J shed 6 bases, with 9 bases lying between them. CDR1 is SEHNR, CDR2 FQNEAQ, per germline (reference sequence). This CDR3 has 13 amino acids. CDR3 DNA sequence: TGTGCCAGCAGCTTAGAGTTCACCCAGACCCAGTACTTC. Its translation is CASSLEFTQTQYF.

The table lists this clonotype with a few counts. The CDR3 sequence: CASSADREYKEQYF. The CDR3 region has the DNA TGCGCCAGCAGCGCGGACAGGGAATACAAGGAGCAGTACTTC. The J gene is TRBJ2-5, the V gene TRBV10-1, with 8 positions matching TRBD1. This CDR3 has 14 amino acids. V lost 6 bases, J lost 11 bases, and 14 bases stayed unmatched. Per the germline V gene, CDR1 is WNHNN and CDR2 is SYGVQD (reference sequence).

This clonotype was seen only once. One base away lies a much larger clone, so this may be a sequencing read error. V gene TRBV9 combines with J gene TRBJ2-7; tentative D call: TRBD2 (5 bases). There are 14 residues in the CDR3. Germline assignment: CDR1 SGDLS and CDR2 YYNGEE. Written as DNA, the CDR3 is TGTGCCGGCAGCCTGCGGGCCTTTCCCTACGAGCAGTACTTC. Translated: CAGSLRAFPYEQYF.

CDR3 sequence: CASSAAGTVTETQYF. CDR3 nucleotide sequence: TGTGCCAGCAGCGCCGCCGGGACAGTTACCGAGACCCAGTACTTC. V gene TRBV7-2 combines with J gene TRBJ2-7, with 7 positions matching TRBD1. The J call may not be correct, given that the DNA end is closer to TRBJ2-5. The CDR3 runs 15 residues. Germline CDR1 and CDR2: SGHTA and FQGNSA.

Remarks on this clonotype: One end of the junction is discordant with germline, which a read error may explain. The chain couples TRBV28 to TRBJ2-6, with D possibly TRBD1 on 6 matching bases. The CDR3 runs to 15 residues. Germline assignment: CDR1 MDHEN and CDR2 SYDVKM. CDR3 sequence (DNA): TGTGCCGGCAGTACTACAGGGTCTGGGGCCAACGTCCTGACTTTC. It encodes CAGSTTGSGANVLTF.

This chain connects TRBV2 to TRBJ2-3, with 9 nucleotides matching TRBD2. Losses at the gene ends were 6 bases for V and 5 bases for J; bases not matched to a gene: 6. The CDR3 loop spans 14 amino acids. Per the germline V gene, CDR1 is SNHLY and CDR2 is FYNNEI. The CDR3, as DNA: TGTGCCAGCAGCCGGCGGGAGGGCCAAGATACGCAGTATTTT. Translating it yields CASSRREGQDTQYF.

This clonotype was counted between two and nine times. The chain combines TRBV7-2 with TRBJ2-7; TRBD1 might be the D (5 bases). V shed 5 bases and J shed 1 base, with 18 bases lying between them. This CDR3 contains 16 residues. Germline values: CDR1 SGHTA, CDR2 FQGNSA. This chain's CDR3 is CASSPPPGRWSYEQYF. CDR3 nucleotides: TGTGCCAGCAGCCCACCCCCAGGGCGGTGGTCCTACGAGCAGTACTTC. The variable domain in full, with the rest retrieved from reference TRBV7-2 and TRBJ2-7, is GAGVSQSPSNKVTEKGKDVELRCDPISGHTALYWYRQSLGQGLEFLIYFQGNSAPDKSGLPSDRFSAERTGGSVSTLTIQRTQQEDSAVYLCASSPPPGRWSYEQYFGPGTRLTVT.

This chain connects TRBV12-3 or TRBV12-4 to TRBJ1-5; D might be TRBD1 (5 bases). This CDR3 has 16 amino acids. The V and J ends lost 2 bases and 0 bases respectively, with 11 bases between them. CDR3 sequence reads: CASSLSGFYSNQPQHF. The CDR3 DNA is TGTGCCAGCAGTTTATCAGGGTTCTATAGCAATCAGCCCCAGCATTTT.

At least ten counts were recorded for this clonotype. The CDR3: CASSSPHPGGANVLTF. The CDR3 coding sequence is TGTGCCAGCAGTTCCCCACACCCGGGGGGGGCCAACGTCCTGACTTTC. This chain connects TRBV6-6 to TRBJ2-6; TRBD2 might be the D (5 bases). CDR1 is MNHNY, CDR2 SVGAGI, per germline (reference sequence). CDR3 size: 16 residues. Trimming removed 4 bases from V and 4 bases from J, with 14 bases in between.

This clonotype has just a few counts. This chain connects TRBV12-3 or TRBV12-4 to TRBJ2-7; D might be TRBD1 or TRBD2, each matching 5 bases. The germline V and J ends were trimmed by 6 bases and 1 base, with 16 bases remaining between them. This CDR3 spans 15 amino acids. The CDR3 is CASSHGAGRSYEQYF. Written as DNA, the CDR3 is TGTGCCAGCAGCCACGGGGCGGGCCGATCCTACGAGCAGTACTTC.

This clonotype was detected a few times. CDR3 amino acids: CASAIKRASYNEQFF. In DNA, the CDR3 is TGTGCCAGCGCCATAAAGCGGGCCTCCTACAATGAGCAGTTCTTC. The chain joins TRBV28 to TRBJ2-1; a weak D match, TRBD2 (6 bases). Germline V gene lookup returns CDR1 MDHEN and CDR2 SYDVKM. The CDR3 is 15 residues long. V lost 8 bases and J lost 0, with 14 bases in between. The whole variable domain, filled in from reference TRBV28 and TRBJ2-1, reads DVKVTQSSRYLVKRTGEKVFLECVQDMDHENMFWYRQDPGLGLRLIYFSYDVKMKEKGDIPEGYSVSREKKERFSLILESASTNQTSMYLCASAIKRASYNEQFFGPGTRLTVL.

This clonotype was recorded a few times. The chain links TRBV12-3 or TRBV12-4 to TRBJ1-6; unclear D gene. V lost 6 bases to trimming and J lost 8 bases, with 14 bases between them. The CDR3 has 14 amino acids. In DNA form, the CDR3 reads TGTGCCAGCAGACCCCGTGGTGGGGATTCACCCCTCCACTTT. Its protein is CASRPRGGDSPLHF.

This chain uses TRBV7-9 with TRBJ2-1; 11 positions match TRBD2. The ends lost 5 bases at V and 9 bases at J; junction bases unmatched: 18. This CDR3 is built from 18 residues. Germline lookup yields CDR1 SEHNR and CDR2 FQNEAQ (reference sequence). Here the CDR3 reads CASSAPRGVLAGESEQFF. CDR3 in DNA: TGTGCCAGCAGCGCCCCCCGAGGCGTACTAGCGGGAGAAAGTGAGCAGTTCTTC.

The sample holds a few counts of this clonotype. This chain uses TRBV9 with TRBJ2-1, with D maybe TRBD2 (7 bases). Germline loops: CDR1 SGDLS, CDR2 YYNGEE. This CDR3 region has 16 residues. V was shortened by 4 bases and J by 8 bases, with 22 bases between the two germline ends. The chain's CDR3 is CASSPLGRGGQYEQFF. In nucleotides, the CDR3 is TGTGCCAGCAGCCCTTTGGGGAGGGGGGGCCAATATGAGCAGTTCTTC.

The chain couples TRBV29-1 to TRBJ2-2, with 10 nucleotides matching TRBD1. The CDR3 is 14 amino acids. J was trimmed by 4 bases and V by 7 bases; bases with no gene match: 6. Germline V gene lookup returns CDR1 SQVTM and CDR2 ANQGSEA. CDR3 loop: CSGGQGRGTGELFF. DNA of the CDR3: TGCAGCGGGGGACAGGGGCGAGGCACCGGGGAGCTGTTTTTT.

This clonotype was picked up a small number of times. The genes are TRBV3-1 and TRBJ2-3, with TRBD2 identical over 8 bases. CDR3 length equals 15 residues. After removal of 4 bases from V and 2 bases from J, the junction contained 5 bases not matched to a gene. CDR1 LGHDT and CDR2 YNNKEL come from the germline V gene (reference sequence). As DNA, the CDR3 is TGTGCCAGCAGCCGAAAACTAGCGGTCACAGATACGCAGTATTTT. This encodes CASSRKLAVTDTQYF.

The chain joins TRBV20-1 to TRBJ2-5, with TRBD2 as a possible D gene (6 bases). The J call may be faulty, since TRBJ2-7 better matches the DNA end. There are 14 residues in the CDR3. Germline CDR1 and CDR2: DFQATT and SNEGSKA (reference sequence). This CDR3 is CSAPGGVRINEQYF. The CDR3 nucleotides are TGCAGTGCCCCCGGCGGGGTCCGGATCAACGAGCAGTACTTC.